This T cell receptor (beta chain) is drawn from a study of T cell responses to AZD1222 COVID-19 vaccine. The study's findings and limits: Only five or six people who got AZD1222 tested seropositive at baseline. Receipt of two AZD1222 doses was followed by a rise in Spike-specific TCR breadth and depth.

After removal of 8 bases from V and 0 bases from J, the junction contained 3 bases not matched to a gene. Germline V lookup: CDR1 PRHDT, CDR2 FYEKMQ (reference sequence). The CDR3 has 14 residues. Recipients boosted at about 4 weeks or about 12 weeks are pooled. Some clones are missing from TCRdb's copy, which holds only in-frame ones; the method was immunoSEQ multiplex PCR. The sample has over 150,000 clones, roughly 92% seen once. This clone was detected only a few times. The antigen is unknown. Sequenced here: peripheral blood, sampled 28 days after the second AZD1222 dose. The rearrangement joins TRBV13 to TRBJ1-1; 10 nucleotides align to TRBD1. The sequence came from an adult who received the AZD1222 COVID-19 vaccine. The CDR3: CASRTGGMNTEAFF. Here the CDR3 DNA reads TGTGCCAGCCGGACAGGGGGAATGAACACTGAAGCTTTCTTT.